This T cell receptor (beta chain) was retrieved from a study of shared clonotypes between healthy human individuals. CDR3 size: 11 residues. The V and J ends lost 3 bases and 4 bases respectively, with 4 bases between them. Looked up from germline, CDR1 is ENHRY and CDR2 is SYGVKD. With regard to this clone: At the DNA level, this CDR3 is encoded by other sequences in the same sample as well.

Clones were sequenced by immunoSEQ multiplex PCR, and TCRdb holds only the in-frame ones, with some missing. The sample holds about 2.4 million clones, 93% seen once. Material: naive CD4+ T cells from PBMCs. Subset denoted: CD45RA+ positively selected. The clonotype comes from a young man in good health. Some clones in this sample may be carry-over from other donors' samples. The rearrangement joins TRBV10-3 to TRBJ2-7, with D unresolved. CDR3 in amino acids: CAISEAYEQYF. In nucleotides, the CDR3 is TGTGCCATCAGTGAAGCATACGAGCAGTACTTC.